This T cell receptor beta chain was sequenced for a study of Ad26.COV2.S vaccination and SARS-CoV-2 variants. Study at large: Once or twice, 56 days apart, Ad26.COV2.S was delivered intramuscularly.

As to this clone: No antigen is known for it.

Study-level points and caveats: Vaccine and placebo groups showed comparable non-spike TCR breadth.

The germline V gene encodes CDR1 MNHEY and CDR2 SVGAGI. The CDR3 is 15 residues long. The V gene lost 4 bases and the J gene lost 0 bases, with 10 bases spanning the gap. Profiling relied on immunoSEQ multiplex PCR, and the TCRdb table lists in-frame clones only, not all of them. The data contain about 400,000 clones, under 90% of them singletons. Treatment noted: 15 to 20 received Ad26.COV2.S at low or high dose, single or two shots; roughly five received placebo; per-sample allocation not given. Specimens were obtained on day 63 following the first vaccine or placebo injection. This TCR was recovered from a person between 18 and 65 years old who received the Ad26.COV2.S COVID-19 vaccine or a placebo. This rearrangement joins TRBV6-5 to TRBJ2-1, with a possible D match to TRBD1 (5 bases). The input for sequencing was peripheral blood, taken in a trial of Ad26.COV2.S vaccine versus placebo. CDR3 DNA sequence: TGTGCCAGCAGTTCACAGGAAAGCTCCTACAATGAGCAGTTCTTC. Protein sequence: CASSSQESSYNEQFF.